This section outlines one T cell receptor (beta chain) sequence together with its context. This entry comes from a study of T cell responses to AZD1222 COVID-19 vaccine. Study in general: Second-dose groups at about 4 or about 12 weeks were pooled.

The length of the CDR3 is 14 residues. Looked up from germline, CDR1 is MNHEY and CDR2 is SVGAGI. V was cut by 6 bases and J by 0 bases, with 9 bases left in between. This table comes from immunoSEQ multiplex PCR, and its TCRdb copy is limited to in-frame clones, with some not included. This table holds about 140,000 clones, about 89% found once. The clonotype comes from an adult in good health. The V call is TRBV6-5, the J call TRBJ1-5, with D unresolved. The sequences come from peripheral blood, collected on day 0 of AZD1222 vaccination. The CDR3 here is CASSQRFSNQPQHF. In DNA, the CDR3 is TGTGCCAGCAGCCAACGGTTTAGCAATCAGCCCCAGCATTTT.